This T cell receptor (beta chain) was found in a study of monozygotic twins with inflammatory bowel disease (dated by TCRdb to about 2019). Regarding the research as a whole: The complete study included 28 monozygotic twin pairs: 19 IBD-discordant Danish pairs and nine German pairs, of which four were IBD-concordant and five were IBD-discordant. The search for disease-associated traits relied mainly on comparing, within discordant pairs, IBD patients with their genetically identical healthy co-twins. Each individual had, on average, about 151 000 unique TCRalpha sequences and 181 000 unique TCRbeta sequences available for analysis.

Worth noting for this clonotype: Its antigen specificity is not known.

General study outcomes and caveats: Different T cell subtypes could not be distinguished in the analysis. IBD patients shared fewer clonotypes with other individuals than healthy twins did, most markedly in patients showing signs of disease activity. No single strong signal or clonotype linked to IBD turned up in the results, so the idea that one exists was not supported. Measured by the inverse Simpson index, TCRbeta repertoire diversity was lower in IBD patients than in their healthy co-twins. Repertoire similarity did not differ between concordant and discordant twins, which could be due to limited statistical power. Because patients received different immunosuppressive treatments, the repertoires may have picked up extra background noise and variability between individuals.

From each donor, a 2.5 ml peripheral blood sample was drawn into PAXgene tubes and stored at -80 degrees C. Without T cell sorting, total RNA was isolated from whole blood using the PAXgene blood miRNA kit on an automated QIAcube. Deep TCRalpha and TCRbeta repertoire profiling with unique molecular barcoding was performed on peripheral blood of monozygotic twin pairs concordant or discordant for inflammatory bowel disease. Smoking habits were recorded for all twin pairs, and individuals were classified as current, former or never smokers. Based on the germline V gene (reference sequence), the CDR1 and CDR2 sequences are LGHDT and YNNKEL. Reading from cysteine to phenylalanine, the CDR3 counts 14 amino acids. The DNA sequence is not available. The method was 5' RACE. For each TCR library, approximately 4,000 ng of total RNA was used. For each sample, cDNA was synthesized in eight separate reactions using SMARTScribe reverse transcriptase. During cDNA synthesis, template switching introduced unique molecular identifiers that contained a 6-nucleotide sample barcode. TCRalpha and TCRbeta cDNA was amplified in two nested PCRs of 16 and 9 cycles, and bead purification was carried out after each PCR. Before amplification, the cDNA was treated with uracil DNA-glycosylase and purified using the QIAquick PCR purification kit. The second PCR added Illumina TruSeq-compatible adapters along with sample-specific barcodes. TapeStation and Qubit were used to check library quality and concentration, and 5 to 6 ng of each library went into the pool. The pooled libraries were sequenced with 2 x 100 bp reads and custom sequencing primers on an Illumina HiSeq2500 single-index Rapid Run. The study's processing was this. PCR and sequencing errors were corrected by UMI-based consensus assembly using MiGEC version 1.2.6. MiXCR version 2.1.1 was used to carry out V(D)J alignment, clonotype assembly and CDR3 extraction. Gene usage, clonotype sharing and MAIT/NKT TCR abundance were normalised by analysing the top 1000, 10 000 and 20 000 clonotypes per sample. After downsampling to 27 000 UMIs, diversity was calculated as the inverse Simpson index using the vegan R package. Paired Mann-Whitney U tests on discordant twin pairs were used, with Benjamini-Hochberg multiple-testing correction. Each CDR3 protein sequence appears as one entry after TCRdb reprocessed the reads, and no DNA is included. In this record, the V and J calls reflect TCRdb's handling and not the investigators' own analysis. The sample table on file contains around 380,000 distinct CDR3 sequences. The biggest ten clones account for approximately 2.3% of the sample.

The chain couples TRBV3-1 to TRBJ2-3; TCRdb picks TRBD2, but there is no DNA to check that call. Sequences were obtained from blood. The source of this sequence is a human donor with ulcerative colitis or Crohn's disease, or a healthy co-twin of an affected twin (not recorded which). For the CDR3, the sequence is CASSQADLALPLYF.